This note documents a single T cell receptor (beta chain) sequence. Its specificity is unknown. Sequencing was performed with immunoSEQ multiplex PCR; in TCRdb, only in-frame clones are kept and a portion is missing. The table records approximately 23,000 clones, roughly half of them present only once. These data are taken from a study of radiation and T cells in renal cell carcinoma. General study findings and limits: Tumor samples were small regions of approximately 1.1 g. Top tumor clonotypes rose in blood 2 weeks post-radiation, then contracted. No pretreatment tumor biopsies were available for baseline clonotypes.

Treatment indicated: 15 Gy SBRT to primary tumor, nephrectomy 4 weeks later. Nephrectomy followed 15 Gy stereotactic body radiation by 4 weeks. The source of this sequence is a woman aged 45 to 65 with renal cell carcinoma. Here the sequenced sample was tumor tissue, taken from a patient whose treatment included radiotherapy and nephrectomy.

CDR3 sequence (DNA): TGCAGCGTTGCGACAGGGGGAAGGCCCCGGGGGACAGATACGCAGTATTTT. The encoded protein is CSVATGGRPRGTDTQYF. The chain carries TRBV29-1 and TRBJ2-3; 9 bases line up with TRBD1. The junction had 14 bases not matched to a gene; V was cut back by 4 bases and J by 3 bases. This CDR3 spans 17 amino acids. Germline CDR1 SQVTM, CDR2 ANQGSEA.